This TCR beta chain was obtained from a study of cytomegalovirus exposure and HLA in healthy donors. Per the germline V gene, CDR1 is SQVTM and CDR2 is ANQGSEA. With 4 bases clipped from V and 4 bases from J, the junction kept 12 bases outside the gene matches. The CDR3 consists of 15 residues. PCR was performed using 60 Vbeta and 13 Jbeta primers. Libraries were prepared by immunoSEQ multiplex PCR; TCRdb keeps only in-frame clonotypes and omits some of them. The data hold about 180,000 clones, with 77% observed a single time. The V and J genes are TRBV29-1 and TRBJ2-7, with 8 bases lining up with TRBD1. This receptor was obtained from an older woman in good health and CMV-seropositive. The sequencing sample was made of PBMCs. The DNA of the CDR3 is TGCAGCGTTGCCAGGACAGGGAAGGGTGGTTACGAGCAGTACTTC. It codes for CSVARTGKGGYEQYF.